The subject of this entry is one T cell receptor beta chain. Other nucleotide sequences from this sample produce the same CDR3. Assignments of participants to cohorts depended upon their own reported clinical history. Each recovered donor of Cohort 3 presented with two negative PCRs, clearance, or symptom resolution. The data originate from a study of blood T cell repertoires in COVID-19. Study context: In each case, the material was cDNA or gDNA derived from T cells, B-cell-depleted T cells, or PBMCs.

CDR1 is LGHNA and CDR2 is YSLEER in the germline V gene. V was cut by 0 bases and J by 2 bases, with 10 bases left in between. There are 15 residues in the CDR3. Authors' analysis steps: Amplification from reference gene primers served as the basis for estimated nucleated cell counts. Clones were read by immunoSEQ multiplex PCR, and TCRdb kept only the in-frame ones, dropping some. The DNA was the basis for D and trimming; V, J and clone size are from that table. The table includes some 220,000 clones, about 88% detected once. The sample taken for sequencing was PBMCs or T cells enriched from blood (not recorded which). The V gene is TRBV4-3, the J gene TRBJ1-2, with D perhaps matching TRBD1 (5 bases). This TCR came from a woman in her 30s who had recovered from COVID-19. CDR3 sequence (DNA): TGCGCCAGCAGCCAAGACCGGGGACTGAACTATGGCTACACCTTC. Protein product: CASSQDRGLNYGYTF.